Given below is one T cell receptor beta chain in context. Method: immunoSEQ multiplex PCR; TCRdb's copy keeps in-frame clones and lacks some. Of fewer than 350,000 clones in the sample, around 86% were seen once. These data originate in a study of blood T cell repertoires in COVID-19. Study-wide background: Collection of acute and convalescent COVID-19 samples took place in the United States, Italy and Spain.

Germline lookup yields CDR1 SGHRS and CDR2 YFSETQ. J lost 6 bases, V lost 0 bases, and 12 bases had no gene match. CDR3 length: 17 residues. The origin of this receptor is a woman in her thirties who had recovered from COVID-19. Input material: peripheral blood. The chain couples TRBV5-1 to TRBJ2-5; 9 nucleotides line up with TRBD2. The CDR3 is CASSLVSSGAGLKTQYF. DNA of the CDR3: TGCGCCAGCAGCTTGGTGTCTAGCGGGGCAGGCTTGAAGACCCAGTACTTC.